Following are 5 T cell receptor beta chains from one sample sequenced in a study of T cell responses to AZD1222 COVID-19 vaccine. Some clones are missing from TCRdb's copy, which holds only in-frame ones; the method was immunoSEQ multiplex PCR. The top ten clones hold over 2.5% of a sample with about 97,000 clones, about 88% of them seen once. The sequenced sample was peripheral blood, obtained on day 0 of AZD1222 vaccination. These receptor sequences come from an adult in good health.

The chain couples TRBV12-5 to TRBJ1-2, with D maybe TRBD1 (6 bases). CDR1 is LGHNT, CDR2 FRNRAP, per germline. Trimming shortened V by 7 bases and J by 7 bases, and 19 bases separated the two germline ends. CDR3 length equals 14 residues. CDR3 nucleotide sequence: TGTGCTAGTGCCCCCCCCGGGGGCCTCTCTGGCTACACCTTC. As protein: CASAPPGGLSGYTF.

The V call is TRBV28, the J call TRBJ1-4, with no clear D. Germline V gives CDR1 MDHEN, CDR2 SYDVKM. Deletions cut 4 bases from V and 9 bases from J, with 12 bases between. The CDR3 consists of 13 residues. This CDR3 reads CASSSHSGKKLFF. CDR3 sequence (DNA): TGTGCCAGCAGTTCCCACAGTGGGAAAAAACTGTTTTTT.

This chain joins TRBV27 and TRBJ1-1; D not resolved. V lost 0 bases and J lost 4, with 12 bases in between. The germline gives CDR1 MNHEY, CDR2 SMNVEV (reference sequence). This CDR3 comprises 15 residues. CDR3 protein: CASSLSRRVGTEAFF. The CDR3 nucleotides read TGTGCCAGCAGTTTATCGCGGCGGGTTGGCACTGAAGCTTTCTTT.

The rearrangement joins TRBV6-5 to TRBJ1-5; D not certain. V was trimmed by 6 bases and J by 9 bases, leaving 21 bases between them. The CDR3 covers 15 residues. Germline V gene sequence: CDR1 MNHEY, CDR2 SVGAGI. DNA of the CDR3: TGTGCCAGCAGGCCTGACGGGCCGTTACCTCGGCCCCAGCATTTT. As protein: CASRPDGPLPRPQHF.

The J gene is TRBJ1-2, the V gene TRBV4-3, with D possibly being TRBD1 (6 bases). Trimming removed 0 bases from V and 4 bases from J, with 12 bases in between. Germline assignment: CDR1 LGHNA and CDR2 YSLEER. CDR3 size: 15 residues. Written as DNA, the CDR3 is TGCGCCAGCAGCCAAGATAGCGGGACACTCTATGGCTACACCTTC. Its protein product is CASSQDSGTLYGYTF.